This T cell receptor beta chain was sequenced during a study of OX40 agonist ivuxolimab in advanced cancers. Study information: Ivuxolimab was administered intravenously to patients at 0.01 to 10 mg/kg every 2 weeks.

Here immunoSEQ multiplex PCR was the method, and the copy in TCRdb shows in-frame clones only, minus some. Here the sample spans 90,000 to 95,000 clones, around 80% being singletons. The CDR3 has 13 amino acids. Germline values: CDR1 SGHNT, CDR2 YYREEE (reference sequence). V shed 4 bases and J 4 bases; nucleotides not matched to a gene: 2. This sequence was found in an adult with an advanced solid tumor such as melanoma, head and neck, liver or kidney cancer. The chain couples TRBV5-4 to TRBJ1-2, with 9 positions matching TRBD1. The source was CD4+ or CD8+ T cells sorted from blood, collected in a trial of the OX40 agonist ivuxolimab. This chain's CDR3 is CASSPGQGYGYTF. CDR3 sequence (DNA): TGTGCCAGCAGCCCGGGACAGGGCTATGGCTACACCTTC.